Listed below are T cell receptor beta chains from one sample, sequenced in a study of T cells in tuberculosis. The assay was immunoSEQ multiplex PCR, and TCRdb's table has in-frame clones only and misses some. The sample records 30,000 to 35,000 clones, around 97% being singletons. Specimen: PBMCs. The receptors derive from a donor aged 10-29 years with latent tuberculosis or without tuberculosis infection. The CDR3 runs from the conserved cysteine through the conserved F or W. Fields, in order: clone size, V gene, D gene, J gene, CDR3 protein, CDR3 DNA. D genes are given only for firm matches. Clone size is not always given. Where it is, it says once, few, many or a class for expanded clones.

>-|TRBV28|TRBD1|TRBJ2-1
CASTGDRSYNEQFF
TGTGCCAGCACAGGGGACAGATCCTACAATGAGCAGTTCTTC
>-|TRBV28|TRBD1|TRBJ1-1
CASSHRDRGGTEAFF
TGTGCCAGCAGCCACCGGGACAGGGGCGGCACTGAAGCTTTCTTT
>-|TRBV5-8|-|TRBJ1-2
CASSYRRGSYTF
TGTGCCAGCAGCTACAGGAGGGGAAGCTACACCTTC
>-|TRBV27|-|TRBJ2-1
CASSLGGTAYNEQFF
TGTGCCAGCAGTTTAGGGGGGACAGCCTACAATGAGCAGTTCTTC
>once|TRBV7-3|-|TRBJ2-1
CASSRVAGAGEQFF
TGTGCCAGCAGCCGGGTGGCTGGAGCCGGTGAGCAGTTCTTC
>-|TRBV5-6|-|TRBJ2-7
CASSPRASDEQYF
TGTGCCAGCAGCCCGAGGGCTAGCGACGAGCAGTACTTC
>-|TRBV4-2|-|TRBJ2-5
CASRLGGGRLKETQYF
TGTGCCAGCCGCCTAGGGGGGGGGCGCTTAAAGGAGACCCAGTACTTC
>-|TRBV2|-|TRBJ2-4
CASSAQGGKNIQYF
TGTGCCAGCAGTGCCCAGGGCGGCAAAAACATTCAGTACTTC
>-|TRBV2|-|TRBJ2-7
CASSWQVGNEQYF
TGTGCCAGCAGTTGGCAGGTGGGCAACGAGCAGTACTTC
>once|TRBV9|-|TRBJ2-2
CASSVRDRPSNTGELFF
TGTGCCAGCAGCGTAAGAGACAGACCTTCTAACACCGGGGAGCTGTTTTTT
>-|TRBV5-6|TRBD1|TRBJ2-7
CASSFGQGTYEQYF
TGTGCCAGCAGCTTCGGACAGGGGACCTACGAGCAGTACTTC
>-|TRBV10-3|-|TRBJ2-7
CAISPPRSEQYF
TGTGCCATCAGCCCCCCACGGAGCGAGCAGTACTTC
>medium-sized|TRBV2|TRBD1|TRBJ1-2
CASSVGGQGGGYTF
TGTGCCAGCAGTGTCGGGGGACAGGGAGGCGGCTACACCTTC
>-|TRBV11-2|-|TRBJ2-7
CASSVGELYEQYF
TGTGCCAGCAGCGTCGGAGAGCTTTACGAGCAGTACTTC
>-|TRBV6-1|-|TRBJ2-1
CASSGPGNGEQFF
TGTGCCAGCAGTGGCCCCGGGAACGGTGAGCAGTTCTTC
>-|TRBV10-1|-|TRBJ1-5
CASSFLHQPQHF
TGCGCCAGCAGTTTCCTTCATCAGCCCCAGCATTTT
>-|TRBV5-1|TRBD1|TRBJ1-5
CASSPGGNGQPQHF
TGCGCCAGCAGCCCAGGGGGAAACGGGCAGCCCCAGCATTTT
>-|TRBV5-1|-|TRBJ1-1
CASSRGSVNTEAFF
TGCGCCAGCAGCCGCGGGTCTGTGAACACTGAAGCTTTCTTT
>-|TRBV25-1|-|TRBJ2-7
CASSDRYEQYF
TGTGCCAGCAGTGACCGCTACGAGCAGTACTTC
>-|TRBV5-1|-|TRBJ1-1
CASSLGGGGTEAFF
TGCGCCAGCAGCTTGGGGGGAGGCGGCACTGAAGCTTTCTTT
>-|TRBV25-1|-|TRBJ2-3
CASSESRHARKTDTQYF
TGTGCCAGCAGTGAATCTCGCCATGCGAGAAAGACAGATACGCAGTATTTT
>-|TRBV6-4|TRBD2|TRBJ2-1
CASSALAGGGNEQFF
TGTGCCAGCAGTGCCCTAGCGGGAGGGGGGAATGAGCAGTTCTTC
>-|TRBV19|TRBD2|TRBJ2-1
CASRAGGNYNEQFF
TGTGCCAGTAGGGCGGGGGGTAACTACAATGAGCAGTTCTTC
>few|TRBV9|-|TRBJ2-1
CASSVVSSHNEQFF
TGTGCCAGCAGCGTAGTGTCCTCCCACAATGAGCAGTTCTTC
>-|TRBV25-1|-|TRBJ2-7
CASSAQQGAAPRSYEQYF
TGTGCCAGCAGTGCCCAACAAGGGGCGGCACCCCGTTCCTACGAGCAGTACTTC
>-|TRBV4-1|-|TRBJ2-7
CASSQDPEALYEQYF
TGCGCCAGCAGCCAAGATCCGGAGGCACTCTACGAGCAGTACTTC
>-|TRBV11-2|-|TRBJ2-2
CASSLAVTNTGELFF
TGTGCCAGCAGCTTAGCAGTTACGAACACCGGGGAGCTGTTTTTT
>-|TRBV28|TRBD1|TRBJ2-7
CASSFLGTGPYEQYF
TGTGCCAGCAGTTTCCTCGGGACAGGGCCCTACGAGCAGTACTTC
>-|TRBV5-1|TRBD2|TRBJ2-2
CASSFRASGLNTGELFF
TGCGCCAGCAGCTTTAGGGCTAGCGGGTTGAACACCGGGGAGCTGTTTTTT
>-|TRBV5-6|-|TRBJ2-7
CASSLAPREQYF
TGTGCCAGCAGCTTGGCCCCCAGGGAGCAGTACTTC
>-|TRBV2|TRBD1|TRBJ2-7
CASSEGTGSYEQYF
TGTGCCAGCAGTGAGGGGACAGGGAGCTACGAGCAGTACTTC
>-|TRBV2|TRBD1|TRBJ1-2
CASSDPRETGAYGYTF
TGTGCCAGCAGTGATCCTAGGGAGACAGGGGCCTATGGCTACACCTTC
>-|TRBV11-3|TRBD1|TRBJ2-1
CASSPTGTGGLSEQFF
TGTGCCAGCAGCCCCACGGGGACAGGGGGCTTAAGTGAGCAGTTCTTC
>-|TRBV4-2|-|TRBJ1-1
CASSHRGTKNTEAFF
TGTGCCAGCAGCCATAGGGGAACTAAGAACACTGAAGCTTTCTTT
>-|TRBV10-3|-|TRBJ1-4
CAISDRPGGSKLFF
TGTGCCATCAGTGATAGACCGGGGGGGTCAAAACTGTTTTTT
>-|TRBV6-6|-|TRBJ2-7
CASSNGQEGPYEQYF
TGTGCCAGCAGTAACGGACAGGAGGGACCCTACGAGCAGTACTTC
>-|TRBV6-6|-|TRBJ2-7
CASRLQTANSYEQYF
TGTGCCAGCAGATTACAGACAGCTAACTCCTACGAGCAGTACTTC
>-|TRBV29-1|-|TRBJ2-5
CSAGSGTSFRETQYF
TGCAGCGCCGGATCGGGCACTAGTTTTCGAGAGACCCAGTACTTC
>-|TRBV6-1|TRBD2|TRBJ2-2
CASSDREAGELFF
TGTGCCAGCAGTGACCGGGAGGCCGGGGAGCTGTTTTTT
>-|TRBV27|-|TRBJ1-1
CASSRLSNTEAFF
TGTGCCAGCAGCAGGCTGTCAAACACTGAAGCTTTCTTT
>-|TRBV7-2|TRBD2|TRBJ2-5
CASRQQALAGSETQYF
TGTGCCAGCAGACAGCAGGCACTAGCGGGCTCGGAGACCCAGTACTTC
>-|TRBV5-1|TRBD1|TRBJ1-2
CASSLDPDRVYGYTF
TGCGCCAGCAGCTTGGATCCGGACAGGGTCTATGGCTACACCTTC
>-|TRBV7-9|-|TRBJ2-3
CASSLLGPPPDTQYF
TGTGCCAGCAGCTTACTGGGCCCCCCTCCGGATACGCAGTATTTT
>-|TRBV4-1|-|TRBJ2-5
CASSPRNRGTETQYF
TGCGCCAGCAGCCCCCGTAACCGCGGGACGGAGACCCAGTACTTC
>-|TRBV6-5|-|TRBJ1-5
CASSYGGVGQPQHF
TGTGCCAGCAGTTACGGGGGGGTGGGTCAGCCCCAGCATTTT
>-|TRBV19|TRBD1|TRBJ2-1
CASSLQGAGYNEQFF
TGTGCCAGTAGTCTACAGGGGGCAGGCTACAATGAGCAGTTCTTC
>-|TRBV6-1|-|TRBJ1-1
CASSIGAYTEAFF
TGTGCCAGCAGTATAGGGGCGTACACTGAAGCTTTCTTT
>-|TRBV25-1|TRBD2|TRBJ2-7
CASRPLAGGGYEQYF
TGTGCCAGCAGACCCCTAGCGGGAGGTGGATACGAGCAGTACTTC
>-|TRBV25-1|-|TRBJ2-3
CASKTEGDTQYF
TGTGCCAGCAAGACGGAGGGAGATACGCAGTATTTT
>-|TRBV5-1|-|TRBJ1-1
CASSFNSNTEAFF
TGCGCCAGCAGCTTTAACAGTAACACTGAAGCTTTCTTT
>once|TRBV5-1|-|TRBJ2-3
CASSLQGSDTQYF
TGCGCCAGCAGCTTGCAGGGGTCAGATACGCAGTATTTT
>once|TRBV2|TRBD2|TRBJ2-1
CARRTSGGNYNEQFF
TGTGCCAGGAGGACTAGCGGGGGGAATTACAATGAGCAGTTCTTC
>-|TRBV18|-|TRBJ1-1
CASSYIGEGTEAFF
TGTGCCAGCTCATATATAGGGGAGGGCACTGAAGCTTTCTTT
>-|TRBV11-2|-|TRBJ2-3
CASSLEGAWADTQYF
TGTGCCAGCAGCTTAGAGGGGGCTTGGGCAGATACGCAGTATTTT
>-|TRBV20-1|TRBD1|TRBJ2-5
CRIGTEETQYF
TGCAGGATCGGGACAGAGGAGACCCAGTACTTC
>-|TRBV28|TRBD1|TRBJ1-2
CASSLRPGQGTNYGYTF
TGTGCCAGCAGTTTACGACCGGGACAGGGAACTAACTATGGCTACACCTTC
>-|TRBV2|TRBD2|TRBJ2-5
CASSSSGVYQETQYF
TGTGCCAGCTCATCTAGCGGGGTCTACCAAGAGACCCAGTACTTC
>-|TRBV29-1|-|TRBJ2-7
CSVEDSGRWSGEQYF
TGCAGCGTTGAAGATTCGGGACGGTGGAGCGGGGAGCAGTACTTC